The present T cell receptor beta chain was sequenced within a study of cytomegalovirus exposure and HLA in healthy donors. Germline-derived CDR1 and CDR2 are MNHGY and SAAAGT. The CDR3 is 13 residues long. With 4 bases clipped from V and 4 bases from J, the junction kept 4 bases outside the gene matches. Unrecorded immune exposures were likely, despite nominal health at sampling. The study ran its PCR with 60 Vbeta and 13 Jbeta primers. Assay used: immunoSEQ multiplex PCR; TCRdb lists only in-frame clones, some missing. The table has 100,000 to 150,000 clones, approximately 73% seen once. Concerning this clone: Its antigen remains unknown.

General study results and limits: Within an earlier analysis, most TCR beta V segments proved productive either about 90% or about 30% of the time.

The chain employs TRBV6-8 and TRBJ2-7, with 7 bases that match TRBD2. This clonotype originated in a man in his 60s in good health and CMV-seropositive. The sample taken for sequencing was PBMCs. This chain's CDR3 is CASSSGLRYEQYF. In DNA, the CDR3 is TGTGCCAGCAGTTCGGGACTACGGTACGAGCAGTACTTC.